These T cell receptor beta chains were read from a single sample in a study of CD8 T cells in ankylosing spondylitis. TCRdb called the 5' RACE reads again in MiXCR, with one record for every CDR3 protein. This table has around 130,000 distinct CDR3 sequences, 9.3% appearing once. What was sequenced was blood, either unsorted or a sorted T cell fraction (not recorded which). The receptors were sampled from a male donor with ankylosing spondylitis or in good health (not recorded which). The CDR3 runs from the conserved cysteine through the conserved F or W. D genes are given only for firm matches. Size tells how often a clone was seen (once, few, many) or the class of an expanded clone, and some rows leave it out.

d_gene	v_gene	j_gene	len	abundance	CDR3nt	CDR3aa
NA	TRBV29-1	TRBJ2-3	14	many	TGCAGCGTCCGCAAGGGGTTTTGGACAGATACGCAGTATTTT	CSVRKGFWTDTQYF
NA	TRBV7-8	TRBJ2-5	14	NA	TGTGCCAGCAGCTTTGCGGCAGTCCAAGAGACCCAGTACTTC	CASSFAAVQETQYF
TRBD2	TRBV27	TRBJ2-5	16	NA	TGTGCCAGCAGTTTAGTAGGGGGACTAGGGAAAGAGACCCAGTACTTC	CASSLVGGLGKETQYF
NA	TRBV7-8	TRBJ1-4	15	NA	TGTGCCAGCAGCCTTACCAGGAGGCTTAATGAAAAACTGTTTTTT	CASSLTRRLNEKLFF
TRBD1	TRBV12-3/TRBV12-4	TRBJ1-1	14	many	TGTGCCAGCAGTTACATGGGTGGGACAGTCGAAGCTTTCTTT	CASSYMGGTVEAFF
TRBD2	TRBV2	TRBJ2-5	15	NA	TGTGCCAGCAGTGACTCTAGCGGGAGTCAGAAGACCCAGTACTTC	CASSDSSGSQKTQYF
TRBD1	TRBV5-1	TRBJ2-3	15	many	TGCGCCAGCAGGGCCGGACAGGGTAGCACAGATACGCAGTATTTT	CASRAGQGSTDTQYF
NA	TRBV6-2/TRBV6-3	TRBJ2-1	14	many	TGTGCCAGCAGTTACGAACGCGGTAGTAATGAGCAGTTCTTC	CASSYERGSNEQFF
TRBD1	TRBV27	TRBJ2-6	18	many	TGTGCCAGCAGAACGGACAGGGTAGTGGGATCTGGGGCCAACGTCCTGACTTTC	CASRTDRVVGSGANVLTF
TRBD1	TRBV7-9	TRBJ2-7	15	few	TGTGCCAGCAGGCAGGGACAGGGGGAATCCTACGAGCAGTACTTC	CASRQGQGESYEQYF
TRBD1	TRBV20-1	TRBJ2-7	14	many	TGCAGTGCTAGAGAAGGGACAGAGACATACGAGCAGTACTTC	CSAREGTETYEQYF
NA	TRBV20-1	TRBJ2-4	15	many	TGCAGTGCTAGGGGGGACTTAGGGGCCAAAAACATTCAGTACTTC	CSARGDLGAKNIQYF
NA	TRBV28	TRBJ2-7	17	few	TGTGCCAGCAGCGACATATCCGGGAACAGGAGAACCTACGAGCAGTACTTC	CASSDISGNRRTYEQYF
NA	TRBV7-9	TRBJ1-5	9	few	TGTGCCAGAGGCCAGCCCCAGCATTTT	CARGQPQHF
NA	TRBV7-2	TRBJ2-5	14	NA	TGTGCCAGCAGCTCCCCAAATCAACCGGGGTCCCAGTACTTC	CASSSPNQPGSQYF
NA	TRBV7-3	TRBJ2-1	15	NA	TGTGCCAGCAGCTTGGACGGGGAAATCTACAATGAGCAGTTCTTC	CASSLDGEIYNEQFF
NA	TRBV12-3/TRBV12-4	TRBJ2-3	14	many	TGTGCCAGCAGTGTTAGTGGCGGCACAGATACGCAGTATTTT	CASSVSGGTDTQYF
TRBD1	TRBV7-9	TRBJ2-5	15	many	TGTGCCAGCAGCCGACAGGGGGCCCTTCAGGAGACCCAGTACTTC	CASSRQGALQETQYF
TRBD2	TRBV20-1	TRBJ2-2	16	few	TGCAGTGCTAGGGTTAGCGGGAGGGCCCAGACCGGGGAGCTGTTTTTT	CSARVSGRAQTGELFF
NA	TRBV20-1	TRBJ2-2	13	NA	TGCAGTGCCAAAAAAGGACTCCCCGGGGAGCTGTTTTTT	CSAKKGLPGELFF
TRBD2	TRBV4-1	TRBJ2-5	17	many	TGCGCCAGCAAGGGACTAGCGGGAGAGGTCTCCGGAGAGACCCAGTACTTC	CASKGLAGEVSGETQYF
TRBD2	TRBV29-1	TRBJ2-5	14	few	TGCAGCGTTGATGGCCTAGCGGGACGAGAGACCCAGTACTTC	CSVDGLAGRETQYF
TRBD2	TRBV28	TRBJ2-5	17	many	TGTGCCAGCAGTTTATATGTAGGGACTAGCGGCACGAGGACCCAGTACTTC	CASSLYVGTSGTRTQYF
NA	TRBV5-1	TRBJ2-3	16	NA	TGCGCCAGCAGCTTGTTCAGGGACGAGATCACAGATACGCAGTATTTT	CASSLFRDEITDTQYF
NA	TRBV6-2/TRBV6-3	TRBJ2-1	12	many	TGTGCCAGCAGCCCTACAGGAAATGAGCAGTTCTTC	CASSPTGNEQFF
NA	TRBV28	TRBJ2-7	13	many	TGTGCCAGCAGTGTCGCTACCGCCTACGAGCAGTACTTC	CASSVATAYEQYF
NA	TRBV18	TRBJ2-5	12	NA	TGTGCCAGCTCTCCCTCGGCGGAGACCCAGTACTTC	CASSPSAETQYF
TRBD2	TRBV25-1	TRBJ2-1	15	few	TGTGCCAGCAGTGAGGCTAGCGGGGGTTACAATGAGCAGTTCTTC	CASSEASGGYNEQFF
TRBD2	TRBV5-1	TRBJ2-1	16	many	TGCGCCAGCAGCTTGGGGGGACTAGCGGGAGGCGGTGAGCAGTTCTTC	CASSLGGLAGGGEQFF
TRBD2	TRBV5-1	TRBJ2-7	14	NA	TGCGCCAGCAGGGGAGGACTAGACGCCTACGAGCAGTACTTC	CASRGGLDAYEQYF
NA	TRBV7-2	TRBJ2-5	13	NA	TGTGCCAGCAGCCCGGACAGTGAAGAGACCCAGTACTTC	CASSPDSEETQYF
TRBD2	TRBV7-8	TRBJ2-5	14	NA	TGTGCCAGCAGCTTAGTGGCGGGAGAAGAGACCCAGTACTTC	CASSLVAGEETQYF
NA	TRBV6-1	TRBJ1-6	14	many	TGTGCCAGCAATCCCGGGACATGGAGTTCACCCCTCCACTTT	CASNPGTWSSPLHF
TRBD1	TRBV6-1	TRBJ2-2	16	medium-sized	TGTGCCAGCAGTGAGATGACAGGGGGAAACACCGGGGAGCTGTTTTTT	CASSEMTGGNTGELFF
TRBD1	TRBV20-1	TRBJ2-3	17	many	TGCAGTGCTAGAGATCGCAGGACAGGGCTTCGCACAGATACGCAGTATTTT	CSARDRRTGLRTDTQYF
NA	TRBV5-1	TRBJ2-2	15	many	TGCGCCAGCAGCTTGGTCCCGGGGAACACCGGGGAGCTGTTTTTT	CASSLVPGNTGELFF
TRBD1	TRBV12-3/TRBV12-4	TRBJ2-5	13	many	TGTGCCAGCAGGACAGGGCTTGTGGAGACCCAGTACTTC	CASRTGLVETQYF
NA	TRBV11-1	TRBJ2-3	16	many	TGTGCCAGCAGCTTAGGTCAGGGGTCCGGCACAGATACGCAGTATTTT	CASSLGQGSGTDTQYF
TRBD2	TRBV7-2	TRBJ2-3	15	few	TGTGCCAGCACCCGCGGACTAGCGGGGGCAGATACGCAGTATTTT	CASTRGLAGADTQYF
TRBD2	TRBV7-2	TRBJ2-1	15	NA	TGTGCCAGCACGCCCACTAGCGTAAGTAACAATGAGCAGTTCTTC	CASTPTSVSNNEQFF
NA	TRBV30	TRBJ2-2	19	NA	TGTGCCTGGAGTGGCTTGGGCATACAGAATAACGCGAACACCGGGGAGCTGTTTTTT	CAWSGLGIQNNANTGELFF
TRBD1	TRBV5-1	TRBJ2-7	13	NA	TGCGCCAGCAGCGGGACAGTTCTCTACGAGCAGTACTTC	CASSGTVLYEQYF
NA	TRBV28	TRBJ1-1	17	many	TGTGCCAGCAGTTTAGTGGGGGCGTCTCACGTGAACACTGAAGCTTTCTTT	CASSLVGASHVNTEAFF
TRBD2	TRBV7-2	TRBJ2-1	14	many	TGTGCCAGCAGCCATCGGACTAGCTACAATGAGCAGTTCTTC	CASSHRTSYNEQFF
NA	TRBV20-1	TRBJ2-7	12	few	TGCAGTGCTACCTCCGGTGTCTACGAGCAGTACTTC	CSATSGVYEQYF
NA	TRBV20-1	TRBJ1-1	14	NA	TGCAGTGCTAGAAAGTTTGCCTCGCACACTGAAGCTTTCTTT	CSARKFASHTEAFF
NA	TRBV6-2/TRBV6-3	TRBJ2-5	15	few	TGTGCCAGCAGAAGCCTGGGGCGGCGCTTGGAGACCCAGTACTTC	CASRSLGRRLETQYF
NA	TRBV29-1	TRBJ2-3	12	many	TGCAGCGTTTGGACAGTGGAAGATACGCAGTATTTT	CSVWTVEDTQYF
TRBD2	TRBV28	TRBJ2-1	15	many	TGTGCCAGCAGTGACCTAGCGGGACCCTACAATGAGCAGTTCTTC	CASSDLAGPYNEQFF
TRBD1	TRBV6-5	TRBJ2-7	15	NA	TGTGCCAGCAGTTACGCGACAGGGGGGGTGTACGAGCAGTACTTC	CASSYATGGVYEQYF
TRBD1	TRBV6-4	TRBJ2-3	15	NA	TGTGCCAGCAGTCCGGACAGGGGTAAAACAGATACGCAGTATTTT	CASSPDRGKTDTQYF
NA	TRBV6-5	TRBJ1-2	13	few	TGTGCCAGCAGGTCCGGGACTAACTATGGCTACACCTTC	CASRSGTNYGYTF
NA	TRBV20-1	TRBJ2-3	11	NA	TGCAGTGCCCAAATTACAGATACGCAGTATTTT	CSAQITDTQYF
NA	TRBV29-1	TRBJ2-1	11	few	TGCAGCGTTGAAGGGCCATTAGAGCAGTTCTTC	CSVEGPLEQFF
NA	TRBV20-1	TRBJ1-1	13	many	TGCAGTGCTCCTGCGGGCGCCAACACTGAAGCTTTCTTT	CSAPAGANTEAFF
TRBD1	TRBV12-3/TRBV12-4	TRBJ1-1	13	many	TGTGCCAGCAGTTCGGGACAGGGATTATCGGCTTTCTTT	CASSSGQGLSAFF
NA	TRBV20-1	TRBJ1-3	12	NA	TGCAGTGCTAGGACAGGTGGAAACACCATATATTTT	CSARTGGNTIYF
NA	TRBV5-1	TRBJ2-7	14	many	TGCGCCAGCAGCTCGGCTAGCGAAGACTACGAGCAGTACTTC	CASSSASEDYEQYF